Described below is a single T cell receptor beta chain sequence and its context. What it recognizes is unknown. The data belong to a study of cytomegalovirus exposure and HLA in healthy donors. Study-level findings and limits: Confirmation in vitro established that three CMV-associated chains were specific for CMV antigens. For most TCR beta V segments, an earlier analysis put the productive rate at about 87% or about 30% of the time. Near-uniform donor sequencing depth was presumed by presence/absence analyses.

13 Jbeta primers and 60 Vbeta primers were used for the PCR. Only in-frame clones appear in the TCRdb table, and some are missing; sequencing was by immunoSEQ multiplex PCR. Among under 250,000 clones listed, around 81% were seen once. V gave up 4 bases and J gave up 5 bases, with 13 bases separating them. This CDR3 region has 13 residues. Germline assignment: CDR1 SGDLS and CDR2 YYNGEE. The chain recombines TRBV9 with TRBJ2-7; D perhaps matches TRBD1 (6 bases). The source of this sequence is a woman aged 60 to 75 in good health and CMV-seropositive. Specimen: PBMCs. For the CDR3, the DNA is TGTGCCAGCAGCAAGGGGGTAGGGAACGAGCAGTACTTC. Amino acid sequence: CASSKGVGNEQYF.